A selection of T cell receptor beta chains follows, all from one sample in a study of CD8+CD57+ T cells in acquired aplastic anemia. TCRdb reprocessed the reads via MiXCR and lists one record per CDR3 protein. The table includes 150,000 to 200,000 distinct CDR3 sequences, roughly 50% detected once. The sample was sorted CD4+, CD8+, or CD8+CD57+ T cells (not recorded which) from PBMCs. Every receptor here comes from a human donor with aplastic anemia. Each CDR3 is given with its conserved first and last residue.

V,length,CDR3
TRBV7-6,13,CASSPGGIYGYTF
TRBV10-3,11,CAASGGDGYTF
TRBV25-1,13,CASPRRESEKLFF
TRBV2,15,CASTTGGGNYQPQHF
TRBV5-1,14,CASSLGQGEWGYTF
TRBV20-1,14,CSAKTGAVSYEQYF
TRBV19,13,CASSSGTRREQYF
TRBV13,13,CASSPGGYHEQYF
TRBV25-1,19,CASSDSGTGTLGSNQPQHF
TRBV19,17,CASSIDFTGQNTDTQYF
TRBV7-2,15,CASSLGEGLSYEQYF
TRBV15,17,CATSLQPRLAGVGEQYF
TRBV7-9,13,CASSLRPTDTQYF
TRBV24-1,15,CATSDGTGGSYEQYF
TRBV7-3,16,CASTKARTSSYNEQFF
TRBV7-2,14,CVCGGPSSTDTQYF
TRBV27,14,CASSLGSGTVEQYF
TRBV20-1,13,CSARGRVGNEQFF
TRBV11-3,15,CASSLWRQGAREQYF
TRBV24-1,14,CATIVAPMNTEAFF
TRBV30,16,CAWSVRQGGSTDTQYF
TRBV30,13,CAWSLGGPGEQYF
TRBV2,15,CASSAGQGGYNEQFF
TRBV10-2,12,CASSVGAGEQYF
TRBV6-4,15,CASSDTSGAYNEQFF
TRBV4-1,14,CASSQEDINSPLHF
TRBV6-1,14,CASSDRGHSYEQYF
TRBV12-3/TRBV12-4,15,CASRQRTGGTDTQYF
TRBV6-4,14,CASSQGQGCNEQFF
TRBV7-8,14,CASSPRDREAEQYF
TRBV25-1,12,CASSEYYYEQFF
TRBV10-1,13,CASSGGLGQPQHF
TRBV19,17,CASSIGASTPPGHEQFF
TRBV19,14,CASTSDSTYQPQHF
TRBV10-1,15,CASSPVGSSYNEQFF
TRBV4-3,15,CASSQDSGALNERFF
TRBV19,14,CASAPDDGANVLTF
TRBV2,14,CASSDVLAKNIQYF
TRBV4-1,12,CASSHGDGGAFF
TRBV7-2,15,CASSLAKGQGAQAFF
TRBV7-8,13,CASRLEGSTEAFF
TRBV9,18,CASSVGIWEEIRTDTQYF
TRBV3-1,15,CASSQTRTVNTEAFF
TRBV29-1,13,CSVRGGRSYEQYF
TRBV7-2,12,CASSPGGGTQYF
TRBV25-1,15,CASRRGGATNEKLFF
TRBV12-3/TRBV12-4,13,CASSLTVGSPLHF
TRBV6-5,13,CAISSSGPYEQYF
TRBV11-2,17,CASSFSGALSSTDTQYF
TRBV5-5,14,CASSSEGVYNEQFF
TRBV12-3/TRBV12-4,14,CASSTTTSGNTIYF
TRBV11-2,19,CASSPLGGLRTGTVTEAFF
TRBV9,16,CASSASSGSGQETQYF
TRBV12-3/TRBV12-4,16,CASSNRRDGQGGPLHF
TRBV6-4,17,CASIGSSQGWGGNTIYF
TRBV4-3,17,CASSRGGGITNTGELFF
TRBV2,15,CASRPRGAPYNEQFF
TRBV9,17,CASSVEPLTGGLYEQYF
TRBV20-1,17,CSARDFLAVSSQETQYF
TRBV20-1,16,CSAQGLAGFRTDTQYF